Sequencing of this TCR beta chain was carried out in a study of T-cell memory formation after mild COVID-19. Broader study findings: Those CD4+ clones that contracted were mainly in CM and EM (CD8+ ones in EMRA). Clonal second-wave expansions that peaked on day 37 had unconfirmed SARS-CoV-2 specificity. Cross-reactive memory seemingly joined, as some responding clones were found in pre-infection memory.

As concerns this clonotype: Its antigen is not identified.

Trimming at V came to 0 bases and at J to 4 bases, leaving 2 bases not matched to a gene. Germline V gives CDR1 SGHRS, CDR2 YFSETQ. The CDR3 sequence is 14 residues long. TCRdb passed the 5' RACE reads through MiXCR, listing each CDR3 protein once. Of 120,000 or so distinct CDR3 sequences listed, about a sixth are singletons. This TCR was sampled from a man younger than 30 who had mild COVID-19 (a few samples of this study predate the infection). Cell type and time point are not known. This chain links TRBV5-1 with TRBJ2-3; TRBD1 matches 7 bases. Sequencing used PBMCs or a T cell subset sorted from them (not recorded which). This CDR3 is CASSLEGAADTQYF. As DNA, the CDR3 is TGCGCCAGCAGCTTGGAGGGGGCCGCAGATACGCAGTATTTT.